The clone carrying this T cell receptor beta chain was counted between two and nine times. The data originate from a study of blood T cell repertoires in COVID-19. Study information: The United States, Italy and Spain supplied acute and convalescent COVID-19 samples.

In the source study's methods: Estimation of nucleated cell counts was performed using reference gene primer amplification. Clones were sequenced by immunoSEQ multiplex PCR, and TCRdb holds only the in-frame ones, with some missing. The D gene and trimming were derived from the DNA, and the V and J assignments and clone size from that table. The sample has about 94,000 clones; about 83% are singletons. Germline V lookup: CDR1 SGHNT, CDR2 YENEEA. V was shortened by 5 bases and J by 0 bases, with 10 bases between the two germline ends. The CDR3 contains 15 residues. The specimen was peripheral blood. V is TRBV11-3 and J is TRBJ2-2; perhaps TRBD1 as D (6 bases). The TCR was taken from a human donor in a cohort sampled during active COVID-19. The DNA for the CDR3 is TGTGCCAGCAGCCCACAGGGTACGAACACCGGGGAGCTGTTTTTT. It specifies CASSPQGTNTGELFF. The whole variable domain, remainder taken from reference TRBV11-3 and TRBJ2-2, is EAGVVQSPRYKIIEKKQPVAFWCNPISGHNTLYWYLQNLGQGPELLIRYENEEAVDDSQLPKDRFSAERLKGVDSTLKIQPAELGDSAVYLCASSPQGTNTGELFFGEGSRLTVL.